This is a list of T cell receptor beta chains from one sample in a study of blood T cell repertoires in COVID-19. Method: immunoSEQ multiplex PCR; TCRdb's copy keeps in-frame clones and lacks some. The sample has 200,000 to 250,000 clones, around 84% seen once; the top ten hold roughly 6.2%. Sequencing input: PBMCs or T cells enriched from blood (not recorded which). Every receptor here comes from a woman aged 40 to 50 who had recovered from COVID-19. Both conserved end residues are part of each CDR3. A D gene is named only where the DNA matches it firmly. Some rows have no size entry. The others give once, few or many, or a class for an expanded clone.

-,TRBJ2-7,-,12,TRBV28,CASSLYGYEQYF,TGTGCCAGCAGTTTATACGGCTACGAGCAGTACTTC
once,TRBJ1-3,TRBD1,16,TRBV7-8,CASSLRTGRGGNTIYF,TGTGCCAGCAGCTTACGGACAGGGCGGGGAGGAAACACCATATATTTT
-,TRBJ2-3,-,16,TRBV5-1,CASSLGDSLRTDTQYF,TGCGCCAGCAGCTTGGGGGACTCCCTGCGCACAGATACGCAGTATTTT
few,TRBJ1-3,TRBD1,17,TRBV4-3,CASSQEEQGASGNTIYF,TGCGCCAGCAGCCAGGAGGAACAGGGGGCGTCTGGAAACACCATATATTTT
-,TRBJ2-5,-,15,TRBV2,CASSPSPGVAETQYF,TGTGCCAGCAGCCCCTCCCCGGGTGTGGCGGAGACCCAGTACTTC
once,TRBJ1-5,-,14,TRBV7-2,CASSLRGFNQPQHF,TGTGCCAGCAGCTTGAGAGGGTTCAATCAGCCCCAGCATTTT
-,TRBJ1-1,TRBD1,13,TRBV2,CASSGQGATEAFF,TGTGCCAGCAGCGGACAGGGGGCCACTGAAGCTTTCTTT
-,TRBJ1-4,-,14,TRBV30,CAWSEGLQNEKLFF,TGTGCCTGGAGTGAGGGACTCCAAAATGAAAAACTGTTTTTT
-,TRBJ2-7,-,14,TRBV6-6,CASSYSSRENEQYF,TGTGCCAGCAGTTACTCCTCTCGAGAAAACGAGCAGTACTTC
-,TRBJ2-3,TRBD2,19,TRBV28,CASSSLSGTRETSTDTQYF,TGTGCCAGCAGTTCCTTAAGCGGGACCAGGGAAACTAGCACAGATACGCAGTATTTT
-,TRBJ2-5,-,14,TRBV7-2,CASSRGGGEETQYF,TGTGCCAGCAGTCGAGGGGGCGGGGAGGAGACCCAGTACTTC
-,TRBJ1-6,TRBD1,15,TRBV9,CASSASTGFDSPLHF,TGTGCCAGCAGCGCTTCGACAGGGTTCGACTCACCCCTCCACTTT
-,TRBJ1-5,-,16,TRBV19,CASSIAGMGNNQPQHF,TGTGCCAGTAGTATAGCGGGGATGGGGAACAATCAGCCCCAGCATTTT
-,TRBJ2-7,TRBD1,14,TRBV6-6,CASSYSGQDYEQYF,TGTGCCAGCAGTTACTCCGGACAGGACTACGAGCAGTACTTC
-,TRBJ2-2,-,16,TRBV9,CASSQTSNVGTGELFF,TGTGCCAGCAGCCAGACTTCGAACGTAGGCACCGGGGAGCTGTTTTTT
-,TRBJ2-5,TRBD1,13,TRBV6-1,CASSEGQVGTQYF,TGTGCCAGCAGTGAGGGACAGGTCGGGACCCAGTACTTC
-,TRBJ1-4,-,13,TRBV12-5,CASGLSANEKLFF,TGTGCTAGTGGTTTGTCGGCTAATGAAAAACTGTTTTTT
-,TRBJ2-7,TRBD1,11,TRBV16,CASSPGGEQYF,TGTGCCAGCAGCCCAGGGGGCGAGCAGTACTTC
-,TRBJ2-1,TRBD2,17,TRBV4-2,CASSPTAGLAGISVQFF,TGTGCCAGCAGCCCAACGGCGGGACTAGCGGGGATAAGTGTGCAGTTCTTC
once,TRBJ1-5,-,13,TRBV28,CASSLSIDQPQHF,TGTGCCAGCAGTTTATCTATCGATCAGCCCCAGCATTTT
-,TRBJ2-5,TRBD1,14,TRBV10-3,CAIRGDRGVETQYF,TGTGCCATCAGGGGGGACAGGGGAGTGGAGACCCAGTACTTC
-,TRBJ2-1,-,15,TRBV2,CASSVDRTPYNEQFF,TGTGCCAGCAGTGTCGACAGGACCCCCTACAATGAGCAGTTCTTC
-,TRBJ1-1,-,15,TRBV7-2,CASSATQAANTEAFF,TGTGCCAGCAGCGCCACACAGGCCGCAAACACTGAAGCTTTCTTT
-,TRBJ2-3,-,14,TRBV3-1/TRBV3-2,CASSQELLGGTQYF,TGTGCCAGCAGCCAAGAGTTGTTAGGGGGTACGCAGTATTTT
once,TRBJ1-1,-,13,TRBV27,CASSLIQNTEAFF,TGTGCCAGCAGTTTAATACAGAACACTGAAGCTTTCTTT
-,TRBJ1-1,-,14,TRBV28,CASSFAGRFTEAFF,TGTGCCAGCAGTTTTGCAGGGAGGTTCACTGAAGCTTTCTTT
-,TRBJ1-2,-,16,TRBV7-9,CASSESGAALNYGYTF,TGTGCCAGCAGCGAAAGTGGGGCAGCACTTAACTATGGCTACACCTTC
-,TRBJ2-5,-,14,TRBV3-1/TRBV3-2,CASSLEALRETQYF,TGTGCCAGCAGCCTGGAGGCCCTCCGAGAGACCCAGTACTTC
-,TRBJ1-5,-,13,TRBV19,CASRLERDQPQHF,TGTGCCAGTCGACTTGAGCGAGATCAGCCCCAGCATTTT
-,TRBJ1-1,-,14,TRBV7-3,CASSLNSMNTEAFF,TGTGCCAGCAGCTTAAACAGCATGAACACTGAAGCTTTCTTT
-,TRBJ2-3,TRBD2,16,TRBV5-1,CASSLVAGGRVDTQYF,TGCGCCAGCAGCTTGGTGGCGGGAGGGCGCGTAGATACGCAGTATTTT
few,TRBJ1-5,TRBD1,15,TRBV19,CASSMGQGGNQPQHF,TGTGCCAGTAGTATGGGACAGGGCGGCAATCAGCCCCAGCATTTT
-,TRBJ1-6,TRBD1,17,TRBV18,CASSPPGQGVSNSPLHF,TGTGCCAGCTCACCACCCGGACAGGGGGTGAGTAATTCACCCCTCCACTTT
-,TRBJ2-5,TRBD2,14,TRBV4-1,CASSPSGGGETQYF,TGCGCCAGCAGCCCCTCGGGGGGTGGGGAGACCCAGTACTTC
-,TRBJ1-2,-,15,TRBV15,CATSRVTGVFYGYTF,TGTGCCACCAGCAGAGTTACAGGAGTCTTCTATGGCTACACCTTC
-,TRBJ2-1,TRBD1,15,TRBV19,CASSFGTGGVNEQFF,TGTGCCAGTAGTTTCGGGACAGGGGGAGTCAATGAGCAGTTCTTC
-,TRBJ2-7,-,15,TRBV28,CASTPDIFGSYEQYF,TGTGCCAGCACCCCGGACATCTTCGGCTCCTACGAGCAGTACTTC
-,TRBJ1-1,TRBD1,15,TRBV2,CASSRDRGRNTEAFF,TGTGCCAGCTCCCGGGACAGGGGTCGGAACACTGAAGCTTTCTTT
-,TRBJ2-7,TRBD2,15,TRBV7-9,CASSFREGLGYEQYF,TGTGCCAGCAGTTTCAGGGAGGGCCTTGGCTACGAGCAGTACTTC
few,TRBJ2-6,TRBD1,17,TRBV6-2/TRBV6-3,CASSATGLFSGANVLTF,TGTGCCAGCAGTGCGACAGGGTTATTCTCTGGGGCCAACGTCCTGACTTTC
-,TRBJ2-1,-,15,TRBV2,CASSEEGASYNEQFF,TGTGCCAGCAGTGAGGAGGGGGCCTCCTACAATGAGCAGTTCTTC
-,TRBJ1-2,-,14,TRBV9,CASSVATANYGYTF,TGTGCCAGCAGCGTAGCAACGGCTAACTATGGCTACACCTTC
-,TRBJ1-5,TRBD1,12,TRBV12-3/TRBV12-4,CASSMTGSPQHF,TGTGCCAGCAGCATGACAGGGTCGCCCCAGCATTTT
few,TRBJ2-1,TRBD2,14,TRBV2,CASETSGAQMEQFF,TGTGCCAGCGAAACTAGCGGGGCACAAATGGAGCAGTTCTTC
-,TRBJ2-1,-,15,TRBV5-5,CASTPRSLGDNEQFF,TGTGCCAGCACCCCACGCTCCCTGGGAGACAATGAGCAGTTCTTC
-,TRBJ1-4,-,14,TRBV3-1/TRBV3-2,CASSQVSTGEKLFF,TGTGCCAGCAGCCAAGTCTCGACGGGTGAAAAACTGTTTTTT